This T cell receptor beta chain stems from a study of T cell repertoires in cytomegalovirus infection. Background on the study: Carrying CMV and the relevant HLA type showed in public TCR beta signatures. Study findings and constraints: Cumulative frequency of public TCR beta families picked out carriers of CMV plus the relevant HLA. Clonotype analysis showed dominance of the ex vivo response by HLA-C-restricted CMV-specific TCR beta clonotypes.

Each CDR3 protein gets one entry after TCRdb re-called the reads with MiXCR. The sample consists of more than 140,000 distinct CDR3 sequences, under 8% of them appearing once. The trim removed 5 bases at V and 6 bases at J, leaving 3 bases unmatched. The CDR3 spans 13 residues. CDR1 is DFQATT and CDR2 is SNEGSKA in the germline V gene (reference sequence). There are many counts of this clonotype. Its antigen is as yet unknown. This receptor was obtained from a human donor in good health (CMV status not recorded). Some clones in this sample may be carry-over from other donors' samples. The sample was PBMCs. The V and J genes are TRBV20-1 and TRBJ2-7; TRBD2 aligns across 14 bases. The CDR3 is CSAPGTSGGEQYF. DNA of the CDR3: TGCAGTGCTCCCGGGACTAGCGGGGGCGAGCAGTACTTC.